One and the same sample provided the 31 T cell receptor beta chains below, sequenced in a study of tissue T cells after allogeneic stem cell transplantation. Using immunoSEQ multiplex PCR, the repertoire was profiled, and TCRdb retains in-frame clones only, with some absent. In the table there are roughly 8,600 clones, roughly 38% of which are singletons. As to time point: mouse harvest day 14 after allogeneic transplant. The graft held 10^6 splenic CD5+ T cells and 10^7 T-cell-depleted bone marrow cells. Sequencing was carried out using skin. The receptors originated from a female BALB/c mouse given C57BL/6 T cells with graft-versus-host disease after an allogeneic hematopoietic cell transplant.

Points on this clone: Gene names are mouse gene names. The DNA ends 1 residue before the CDR3 does, and the rest of the CDR3 is filled in from the germline J gene. The genes are TRBV26 and TRBJ2-5; D remains ambiguous. Trimming shortened V by 7 bases and J by 0 bases, and 5 bases separated the two germline ends. The length of the CDR3 is 12 residues. Germline CDR1 KGHPV, CDR2 FQNQEV (reference sequence). CDR3 amino acids: CASTINQDTQYF. The CDR3 bases that were read are TGTGCCAGCACAATTAACCAAGACACCCAGTAC.

By frequency in the sample, this clone is medium-sized. Any gene name here is a mouse gene name. CDR3 sequence: CASSRTDSDYTF. CDR3 DNA, as far as it was read: TGTGCCAGCAGTCGGACAGACTCCGACTACACC. This sequence joins TRBV26 and TRBJ1-2; TRBD1 is a possible D gene (6 bases). Read data end 1 residue before the CDR3 end; the end is taken from the germline J gene. V was shortened by 4 bases and J by 3 bases, with 6 bases between the two germline ends. This CDR3 comprises 12 residues. Germline-derived CDR1 and CDR2 are KGHPV and FQNQEV (reference sequence).

About this clone itself: Mouse gene names apply. The read is 1 residue too short to cover the CDR3 end, so that end is filled in from the germline J gene. The chain uses TRBV13-2 and TRBJ1-4, with 9 bases matching TRBD1. From germline, CDR1 is NNHNN and CDR2 SYGAGS (reference sequence). The V segment lost 0 bases and the J segment 3 bases; nucleotides outside the gene matches: 6. The CDR3 totals 17 residues. The sequenced CDR3 bases are TGTGCCAGCGGTGATGCCGGGACAGGGAAGGCCAACGAAAGATTATTT. Encoded protein: CASGDAGTGKANERLF. Given in full, the CDR3 is CASGDAGTGKANERLFF.

The table lists this clone with a few counts. Gene names are mouse gene names. The read is 1 residue too short to cover the CDR3 end, so that end is filled in from the germline J gene. The chain combines TRBV12-2 with TRBJ1-3; TRBD1 matches at 8 bases. This CDR3 contains 14 residues. The V and J ends lost 0 bases and 3 bases, in that order; junction bases with no gene match: 0. Germline V gene data show CDR1 as SGHLS and CDR2 as HYDKME. The covered CDR3 bases are TGTGCCAGCTCTCTCGGACAGGGTGGAAATACGCTCTAT. This encodes CASSLGQGGNTLY. From start to end, the CDR3 is CASSLGQGGNTLYF.

Points on this clone: Gene names denote mouse genes. CDR3 protein: CASSSGLGGIAETLYF. Partial CDR3 DNA: TGTGCCAGCAGCTCGGGACTGGGGGGGATTGCAGAAACGCTGTAT. The chain joins TRBV3 to TRBJ2-3, with 13 bases that match TRBD2. Read sequence stops 1 residue before the CDR3 end, and the germline J gene provides the missing end. CDR1 and CDR2 from the germline V gene are SNHLY and FYNGKV (reference sequence). This CDR3 spans 16 amino acids. V was clipped by 4 bases and J by 2 bases; unmatched bases: 3. Filled out from reference TRBV3 and TRBJ2-3, the complete variable domain reads GPKVLQIPSHQIIDMGQMVTLNCDPVSNHLYFYWYKQILGQQMEFLVNFYNGKVMEKSKLFKDQFSVERPDGSYFTLKIQPTALEDSAVYFCASSSGLGGIAETLYFGSGTRLTVL.

To note about this clone: Each gene name is a mouse one. The read ends 1 residue before the CDR3 terminus; that terminus is restored from the germline J gene. The rearrangement joins TRBV1 to TRBJ2-1, with D possibly being TRBD1 or TRBD2 (5 bases each). CDR1 NSQYPW and CDR2 LRSPGD come from the germline V gene (reference sequence). CDR3 length: 12 residues. V was trimmed by 8 bases and J by 4 bases, leaving 9 bases between them. Incomplete CDR3 DNA: TGCACCTGCTGGGGCTTGTATGCTGAGCAGTTC. Its protein is CTCWGLYAEQF. The whole CDR3 is CTCWGLYAEQFF.

On this clone itself: Each gene name is a mouse one. The CDR3 is cut off 1 residue early in the read; its end comes from the germline J gene. The chain employs TRBV26 and TRBJ2-5; D unresolved. CDR1 is KGHPV and CDR2 is FQNQEV in the germline V gene (reference sequence). The V and J ends lost 7 bases and 0 bases respectively, with 5 bases between them. CDR3 length equals 12 residues. CDR3 protein: CASIGNQDTQYF. The CDR3 DNA, read in part, is TGTGCCAGCATTGGTAACCAAGACACCCAGTAC. The full variable domain, in which reference TRBV26 and TRBJ2-5 provide the parts outside the CDR3, is NSKVIQTPRYLVKGQGQKAKMRCIPEKGHPVVFWYQQNKNNEFKFLINFQNQEVLQQIDMTEKRFSAECPSNSPCSLEIQSSEAGDSALYLCASIGNQDTQYFGPGTRLLVL.

Worth noting for this clone: Germline and genes here are mouse. The sequence runs out 1 residue before the end of the CDR3; the remainder is reconstructed from the germline J gene. The V call is TRBV26, the J call TRBJ2-4; 9 bases align to TRBD1. The germline gives CDR1 KGHPV, CDR2 FQNQEV (reference sequence). With V trimmed by 6 bases and J by 5 bases, 3 bases remained unmatched. CDR3 size: 13 residues. The CDR3 bases that were read are TGTGCCAGCAGCCCGGGACAGGGAAACACCTTGTAC. It codes for CASSPGQGNTLY. The entire CDR3 sequence reads CASSPGQGNTLYF. Using reference TRBV26 and TRBJ2-4 for the parts outside the CDR3, the full variable domain is NSKVIQTPRYLVKGQGQKAKMRCIPEKGHPVVFWYQQNKNNEFKFLINFQNQEVLQQIDMTEKRFSAECPSNSPCSLEIQSSEAGDSALYLCASSPGQGNTLYFGAGTRLSVL.

About this clone: All gene names here are mouse names. Read coverage stops 1 residue before the CDR3 terminus; the germline J gene supplies the remainder. The chain recombines TRBV19 with TRBJ1-1; D remains ambiguous. The CDR3 spans 10 residues. With 2 bases removed from V and 11 bases from J, the gap between germline ends came to 7 bases. Per the germline V gene, CDR1 is FNHDT and CDR2 is SITEND (reference sequence). The CDR3 is CASSMRVVFF. Partial CDR3 DNA: TGTGCCAGCAGTATGAGGGTTGTCTTC.

Notes on this clone: Germline and genes: mouse. The CDR3 end is not reached by the read, which stops 1 residue before it; the germline J gene fills it in. The chain employs TRBV15 and TRBJ1-1, with D possibly being TRBD1 (5 bases). The V end lost 3 bases, the J end lost 3 bases, and 8 bases lay between the germline ends. The V gene's germline CDR1 is SGHND and CDR2 FRSKSL. This CDR3 is built from 13 residues. The covered CDR3 bases are TGTGCCAGCAGTTTTCGGGGGGACACAGAAGTCTTC. It encodes CASSFRGDTEVF. In full, the CDR3 reads CASSFRGDTEVFF. The whole variable domain, filled in from reference TRBV15 and TRBJ1-1, reads DAGVTQTPRHEVAEKGQTIILKCEPVSGHNDLFWYRQTKIQGLELLSYFRSKSLMEDGGAFKDRFKAEMLNSSFSTLKIQPTEPKDSAVYLCASSFRGDTEVFFGKGTRLTVV.

About this clone itself: The genes and germline here are from mouse. The read halts 1 residue ahead of the CDR3 end, with the missing end drawn from the germline J gene. The V gene is TRBV26, the J gene TRBJ2-4; D is unresolved. V gave up 2 bases and J gave up 0 bases, with 6 bases separating them. The CDR3 contains 14 residues. Germline loops: CDR1 KGHPV, CDR2 FQNQEV (reference sequence). The CDR3 loop is CASSLDNSQNTLYF. The CDR3 bases that were read are TGTGCCAGCAGTCTGGACAATAGTCAAAACACCTTGTAC.

In regard to this clone: The gene names given are mouse names. The CDR3 is cut off 1 residue early in the read; its end comes from the germline J gene. This chain links TRBV23 with TRBJ2-3; the tabulated D call, TRBD2, remains unverified against the DNA. CDR3 length: 15 residues. CDR1 and CDR2 from the germline V gene are KGHTA and FQNQQP. The DNA read from the CDR3 is TGCTCCAGCAGCGGACTGGGGTCTAGTGCAGAAACGCTGTAT. Protein sequence: CSSSGLGSSAETLY. The entire CDR3 is CSSSGLGSSAETLYF.

Note on this clone: The listed genes are named as in mouse. CDR3 amino acids: CSSSPGQGAETLYF. The CDR3 DNA, read in part, is TGCTCCAGCAGTCCGGGACAGGGGGCAGAAACGCTGTAT. J is TRBJ2-3 and V is TRBV23; the table's D call of TRBD1 was not tested on the DNA. The read stops 1 residue short of the end of the CDR3; the missing end is completed from the germline J gene. This CDR3 spans 14 amino acids. The germline V gene has CDR1 KGHTA and CDR2 FQNQQP.

This clone was seen a few times. Gene names are the mouse ones. The DNA ends 1 residue before the CDR3 does, and the rest of the CDR3 is filled in from the germline J gene. Other DNA sequences from this sample encode an identical CDR3 as well. The chain combines TRBV26 with TRBJ1-4, with TRBD1 matching 7 bases. V was clipped by 3 bases and J by 2 bases; unmatched bases: 3. The CDR3 runs 15 residues. Germline CDR1 is KGHPV and CDR2 is FQNQEV (reference sequence). CDR3 amino acids: CASSLRGGSNERLFF. CDR3 DNA (partial): TGTGCCAGCAGTCTTCGAGGGGGCTCCAACGAAAGATTATTT.

As for this clone: Mouse names are used for the genes. The CDR3 protein is CSSSSGGNSPLYF. The DNA read from the CDR3 is TGCTCCAGCAGTTCAGGGGGGAATTCGCCCCTCTAC. The chain links TRBV23 to TRBJ1-6; TRBD1 reflects the table's D call only, with no check against the DNA. The sequenced fragment ends 1 residue before the CDR3 boundary, so the rest is inferred from the germline J gene. TRBJ1-6 is reported as an ORF; its role is uncertain. The V gene's germline CDR1 is KGHTA and CDR2 FQNQQP. The CDR3 contains 13 residues.

Worth noting for this clone: The genes are named according to mouse. Read data end 1 residue before the CDR3 end; the end is taken from the germline J gene. The chain combines TRBV14 with TRBJ2-7; 10 bases line up with TRBD2. V was clipped by 6 bases and J by 3 bases; unmatched bases: 3. In germline, CDR1 is SGHDT, CDR2 FRDEAV. The CDR3 is 13 residues long. The DNA read from the CDR3 is TGTGCCAGCAACCGACTGGGGGGCTATGAACAGTAC. It translates to CASNRLGGYEQY. The entire CDR3 reads CASNRLGGYEQYF. Full variable domain (rest looked up from reference TRBV14 and TRBJ2-7): EAGVTQSPRYAVLQEGQAVSFWCDPISGHDTLYWYQQPRDQGPQLLVYFRDEAVIDNSQLPSDRFSAVRPKGTNSTLKIQSAKQGDTATYLCASNRLGGYEQYFGPGTRLTVL.

Details on this clone: Genes here carry mouse names. The read finishes 1 residue shy of the CDR3 end, and the germline J gene is used to complete it. The V and J genes are TRBV13-3 and TRBJ2-3, with 7 nucleotides matching TRBD2. This CDR3 is 16 amino acids long. The germline V gene encodes CDR1 NNHDY and CDR2 SYVADS. V shed 0 bases and J 0 bases; nucleotides not matched to a gene: 4. CDR3 protein: CASSDEGLTSAETLYF. Incomplete CDR3 DNA: TGTGCCAGCAGTGATGAGGGACTGACTAGTGCAGAAACGCTGTAT.

By proportion, this clone is medium-sized. All gene names here are mouse names. The read halts 1 residue ahead of the CDR3 end, with the missing end drawn from the germline J gene. In the same sample, other DNA sequences code for this CDR3. The chain is built from TRBV1 and TRBJ1-2; 10 bases match TRBD1. The V gene end was trimmed by 2 bases and the J gene end by 0 bases; junction bases not matched to a gene: 3. CDR1 and CDR2 (germline): NSQYPW, LRSPGD (reference sequence). The CDR3 covers 16 residues. The CDR3 is CTCSARDRGANSDYTF. The sequenced CDR3 bases are TGCACCTGCAGTGCAAGGGACAGGGGTGCAAACTCCGACTACACC.

This clone counts as medium-sized. Gene names and germline refer to mouse. The CDR3 end is not reached by the read, which stops 1 residue before it; the germline J gene fills it in. The chain links TRBV26 to TRBJ2-1, with D possibly being TRBD1 (5 bases). The CDR3 spans 12 residues. CDR1 is KGHPV, CDR2 FQNQEV, per germline (reference sequence). Trimming pared 6 bases from V and 4 bases from J, leaving 7 bases between. CDR3 sequence: CASSRQYAEQFF. The part of the CDR3 DNA that was read is TGTGCCAGCAGCCGACAGTATGCTGAGCAGTTC.

Remarks on this clone: The gene symbols are mouse symbols. The sequenced fragment ends 1 residue before the CDR3 boundary, so the rest is inferred from the germline J gene. V is TRBV13-1 and J is TRBJ1-2; D not resolved. Trimming shortened V by 0 bases and J by 0 bases, and 6 bases separated the two germline ends. The germline CDR1 and CDR2 sequences are NSHNY and SYGAGN. The CDR3 consists of 14 residues. Incomplete CDR3 DNA: TGTGCCAGCAGTGATGCACGGTCAAACTCCGACTACACC. It translates to CASSDARSNSDYT. The entire CDR3 protein reads CASSDARSNSDYTF.

As concerns this clone: Gene labels here are mouse ones. From the germline J gene comes the end of the CDR3, since the read stops 1 residue before it. The chain carries TRBV16 and TRBJ2-7; D remains ambiguous. Germline assignment: CDR1 SGHSA and CDR2 FRNQAP. This CDR3 has 8 amino acids. V dropped 5 bases and J dropped 7 bases, with 0 bases sitting between them. The DNA read from the CDR3 is TGTGCAAGCAGCGAACAGTAC. Protein: CASSEQY. The whole CDR3 protein reads CASSEQYF.

This clone turned up a few times. The genes are named according to mouse. The read ends 1 residue early relative to the CDR3; the germline J gene fills the gap. The J gene is TRBJ1-6, the V gene TRBV26, with 9 bases fitting TRBD1. TRBJ1-6 is given ORF status, its function remaining uncertain. The CDR3 length is 14 residues. Trimming cost V 3 bases and J 8 bases; bases outside gene matches: 2. From germline, CDR1 is KGHPV and CDR2 FQNQEV (reference sequence). CDR3 sequence: CASSLRDRDSPLYF. The CDR3 DNA, read in part, is TGTGCCAGCAGTCTCCGGGACAGGGATTCGCCCCTCTAC.

Concerning this clone: The gene symbols are mouse symbols. Read coverage stops 1 residue before the CDR3 terminus; the germline J gene supplies the remainder. The chain uses TRBV26 and TRBJ2-7; D ambiguous. V gave up 2 bases and J gave up 5 bases, with 7 bases separating them. This CDR3 comprises 12 residues. Germline V gene sequence: CDR1 KGHPV, CDR2 FQNQEV (reference sequence). Incomplete CDR3 DNA: TGTGCCAGCAGTCTGGAACTAGATGAACAGTAC. It yields the protein CASSLELDEQY. The whole CDR3 protein is CASSLELDEQYF.

Remarks on this clone: All gene names here are mouse names. Coverage ceases 1 residue before the CDR3 finishes, and the germline J gene fills in the end. V is TRBV14 and J is TRBJ2-5; the match to TRBD2 covers 10 bases. The CDR3 is made up of 14 amino acids. Germline CDR1 and CDR2: SGHDT and FRDEAV. V gave up 7 bases and J gave up 1 base; unmatched junction bases: 3. CDR3 in amino acids: CASRTGGYQDTQYF. The covered CDR3 bases are TGTGCCAGCCGGACTGGGGGATACCAAGACACCCAGTAC.

Note on this clone: Mouse names are used for the genes. The read ends 1 residue before the CDR3 terminus; that terminus is restored from the germline J gene. The rearrangement links TRBV3 to TRBJ2-3, with D perhaps matching TRBD1 or TRBD2 (6 bases each). The V and J ends lost 1 base and 7 bases respectively, with 12 bases between them. CDR1 is SNHLY and CDR2 is FYNGKV in the germline V gene (reference sequence). The CDR3 runs to 14 residues. CDR3 bases read: TGTGCCAGCAGCTTAGTTGGGGGCGGAAAAACGCTGTAT. The encoded protein is CASSLVGGGKTLY. The full CDR3 protein reads CASSLVGGGKTLYF.

About this clone itself: The genes are named according to mouse. The read is 1 residue too short to cover the CDR3 end, so that end is filled in from the germline J gene. V usage is TRBV12-1 and J usage is TRBJ2-7, with 10 bases matching TRBD2. Germline V CDR1 and CDR2: SGHSN, HYEKVE. V trimming: 1 base; J trimming: 0 bases; junction bases outside the gene matches: 2. The CDR3 covers 15 residues. CDR3 region: CASSLGLGSSYEQYF. CDR3 DNA, as far as it was read: TGTGCCAGCTCTCTGGGACTGGGGAGCTCCTATGAACAGTAC.

This clone was observed a handful of times. The gene names here belong to mouse. The read ends 1 residue before the CDR3 terminus; that terminus is restored from the germline J gene. This chain uses TRBV23 with TRBJ2-4; the table's D call, TRBD1, was not checked against the DNA. CDR1 is KGHTA and CDR2 is FQNQQP in the germline V gene. The CDR3 length is 10 residues. This chain's CDR3 is CSSGTGGLYF. The covered CDR3 bases are TGCTCCAGCGGGACAGGGGGTTTGTAC.

By share, this clone ranks as medium-sized. Genes here carry mouse names. The read comes to an end 1 residue before the CDR3 does, leaving the germline J gene to fill in the end. The genes are TRBV23 and TRBJ2-3; the DNA was not compared with TRBD1, the D call given in the table. Germline V gene sequence: CDR1 KGHTA, CDR2 FQNQQP. This CDR3 has 13 amino acids. The CDR3 region is CSSSRDRAETLYF. CDR3 bases read: TGCTCCAGCAGTCGGGACAGGGCAGAAACGCTGTAT.

This clone was seen more than once but under ten times. Genes and germline are mouse. The read ends 1 residue shy of where the CDR3 ends; the end is completed using the germline J gene. The genes are TRBV3 and TRBJ2-7; 7 positions agree with TRBD1. The V segment lost 4 bases and the J segment 2 bases; nucleotides outside the gene matches: 11. Germline V gene data show CDR1 as SNHLY and CDR2 as FYNGKV (reference sequence). CDR3 length: 16 amino acids. The CDR3 sequence: CASSSTLPGQPYEQYF. The sequenced CDR3 bases are TGTGCCAGCAGCTCTACCCTTCCGGGACAGCCCTATGAACAGTAC. The whole variable domain, remainder taken from reference TRBV3 and TRBJ2-7, is GPKVLQIPSHQIIDMGQMVTLNCDPVSNHLYFYWYKQILGQQMEFLVNFYNGKVMEKSKLFKDQFSVERPDGSYFTLKIQPTALEDSAVYFCASSSTLPGQPYEQYFGPGTRLTVL.

In regard to this clone: The genes and germline here are from mouse. The observed sequence ends 1 residue before the CDR3 terminus, with the missing tail filled in from the germline J gene. The identical CDR3 is also encoded by other nucleotide sequences in the sample. The chain is built from TRBV26 and TRBJ2-5; no firm D call. Per germline, CDR1 KGHPV and CDR2 FQNQEV (reference sequence). The CDR3 consists of 11 residues. V was shortened by 2 bases and J by 6 bases, with 3 bases between the two germline ends. The part of the CDR3 DNA that was read is TGTGCCAGCAGTCTGAGGGACACCCAGTAC. Amino acid sequence: CASSLRDTQY. The CDR3, in full, reads CASSLRDTQYF. Combining the CDR3 with reference TRBV26 and TRBJ2-5 gives the whole variable domain NSKVIQTPRYLVKGQGQKAKMRCIPEKGHPVVFWYQQNKNNEFKFLINFQNQEVLQQIDMTEKRFSAECPSNSPCSLEIQSSEAGDSALYLCASSLRDTQYFGPGTRLLVL.

This clone occurred once. The germline and genes are mouse ones. The CDR3 DNA, read in part, is TGTGCCAGCTCTCTCGGCGGGGACACCCAGTAC. The encoded protein is CASSLGGDTQY. The CDR3, in full, reads CASSLGGDTQYF. The chain joins TRBV12-1 to TRBJ2-5; D gene ambiguous. The read falls 1 residue short of the CDR3 end, and the missing part is taken from the germline J gene. The germline CDR1 and CDR2 sequences are SGHSN and HYEKVE. The CDR3 consists of 12 residues. V gave up 0 bases and J gave up 6 bases, with 6 bases separating them.